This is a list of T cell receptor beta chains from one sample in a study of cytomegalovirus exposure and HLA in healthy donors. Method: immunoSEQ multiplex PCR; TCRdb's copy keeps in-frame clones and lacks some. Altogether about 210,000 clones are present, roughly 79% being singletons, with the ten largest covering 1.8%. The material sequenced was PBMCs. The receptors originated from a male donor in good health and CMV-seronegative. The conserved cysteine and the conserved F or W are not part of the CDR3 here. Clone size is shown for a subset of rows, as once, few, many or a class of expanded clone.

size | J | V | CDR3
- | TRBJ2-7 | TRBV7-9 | ASRLQGGAEQY
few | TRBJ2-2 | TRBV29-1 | SADRPNTGELF
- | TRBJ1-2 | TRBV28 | ASSPGGSDYGYT
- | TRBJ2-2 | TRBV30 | ACQGQGFTGELF
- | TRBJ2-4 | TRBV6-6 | ASSTQGELAKNIQY
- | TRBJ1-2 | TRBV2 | ASRRTGGDYGYT
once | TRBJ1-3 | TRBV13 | ASSMRTGFGNTIY
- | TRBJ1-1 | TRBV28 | ASSYTEAF
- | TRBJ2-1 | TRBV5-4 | ASSRDRGLNEQF
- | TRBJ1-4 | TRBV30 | AEQSATNEKLF
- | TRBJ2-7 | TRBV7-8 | ASSDGTPDSSYEQY
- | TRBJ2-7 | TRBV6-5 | ASRQGLGYEQY
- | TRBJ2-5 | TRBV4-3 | ASSQDRDQETQY
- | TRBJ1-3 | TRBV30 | AWSAPRQASGNTIY
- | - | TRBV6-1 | ASTRGGYEQY
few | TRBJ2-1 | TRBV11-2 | ASTAGGNAYNEQF
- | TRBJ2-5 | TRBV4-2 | ASKRGQETQY
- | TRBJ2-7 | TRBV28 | ASKSVDYEQY
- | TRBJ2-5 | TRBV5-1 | ASHVDTGGGQETQY
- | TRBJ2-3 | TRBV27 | ASSLWGQGASTDTQY
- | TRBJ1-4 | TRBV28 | ASSLDRNYNEKLF
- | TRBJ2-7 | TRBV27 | ASSRTGGRYEQY
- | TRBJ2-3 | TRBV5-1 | ASSSRAADTQY
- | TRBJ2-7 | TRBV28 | ASHPAGGGYEQY
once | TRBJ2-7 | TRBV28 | ASVTSGSYEQY
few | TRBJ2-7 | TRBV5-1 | ASSLSQGVYEQY
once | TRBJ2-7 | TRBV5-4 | ASSPALTDSFEQY
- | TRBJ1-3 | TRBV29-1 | SVDRQSSGNTIY
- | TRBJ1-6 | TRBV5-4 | ASSKRDRGANSPLH
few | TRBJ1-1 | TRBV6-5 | ASSYPQGQPSEAF
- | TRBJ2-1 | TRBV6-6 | ASRVAVSYNEQF
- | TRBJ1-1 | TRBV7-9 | ASSPSGGGFRTEAF
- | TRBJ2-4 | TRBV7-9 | ASSRRTSGLAKNIQY
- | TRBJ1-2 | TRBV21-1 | ASSKVGGEPNYGYT
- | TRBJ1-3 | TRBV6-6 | ASELGNTIY
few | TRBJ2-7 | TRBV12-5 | ASGLVPGGEQY
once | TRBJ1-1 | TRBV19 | ASSIRDRGTEAF
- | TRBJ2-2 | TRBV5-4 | ASSAGLVQNTGELF
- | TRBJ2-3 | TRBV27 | ASSLLYPGGQDTQY
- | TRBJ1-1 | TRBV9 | ASSPDSEAF
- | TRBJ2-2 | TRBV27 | ASSFSTSGGNTGELF
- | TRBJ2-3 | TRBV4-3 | ASSQDLSSGAGDTQY
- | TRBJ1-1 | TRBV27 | ASSFLGGPHTEAF
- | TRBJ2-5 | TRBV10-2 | ASSVAPRGTARLAPYQETQY
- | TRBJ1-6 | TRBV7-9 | ASKRDSENSPLH